The rows below give T cell receptor beta chains drawn from one sample of a study of blood T cell repertoires in COVID-19. Clones were read by immunoSEQ multiplex PCR, and TCRdb kept only the in-frame ones, dropping some. The data contain roughly 280,000 clones, roughly 80% of them singletons. The specimen sequenced was peripheral blood. Receptors originate from a man between 60 and 75 years old with acute or convalescent COVID-19. Each CDR3 is given with its conserved first and last residue. A D gene is named only where the DNA matches it firmly. Rows may omit the clone size; those that give it use once, few, many or a size class.

J gene: TRBJ1-2
D gene: TRBD1
clone size: -
V gene: TRBV4-1
CDR3 protein: CASSRDRASNYGYTF
CDR3 DNA: TGCGCCAGCAGCCGGGACAGGGCTTCTAACTATGGCTACACCTTC

J gene: TRBJ1-5
D gene: -
clone size: once
V gene: TRBV12-3/TRBV12-4
CDR3 protein: CASRQISNQPQHF
CDR3 DNA: TGTGCCAGCCGACAGATTAGCAATCAGCCCCAGCATTTT

J gene: TRBJ2-3
D gene: -
clone size: -
V gene: TRBV5-1
CDR3 protein: CASSLSGTSTDTQYF
CDR3 DNA: TGCGCCAGCAGCTTGTCTGGGACTAGCACAGATACGCAGTATTTT

J gene: TRBJ2-1
D gene: -
clone size: once
V gene: TRBV6-6
CDR3 protein: CASSPWGVQYNEQFF
CDR3 DNA: TGTGCCAGCAGCCCGTGGGGGGTTCAATACAATGAGCAGTTCTTC

J gene: TRBJ1-1
D gene: -
clone size: once
V gene: TRBV2
CDR3 protein: CASSDLQGNTEAFF
CDR3 DNA: TGTGCCAGCAGTGACTTACAGGGGAACACTGAAGCTTTCTTT

J gene: TRBJ1-4
D gene: -
clone size: once
V gene: TRBV7-9
CDR3 protein: CASSPAGVGEKLFF
CDR3 DNA: TGTGCCAGCAGCCCGGCAGGGGTGGGGGAAAAACTGTTTTTT

J gene: TRBJ2-5
D gene: TRBD1
clone size: -
V gene: TRBV3-1/TRBV3-2
CDR3 protein: CASSQGQTGGKETQYF
CDR3 DNA: TGTGCCAGCAGCCAAGGTCAGACAGGGGGGAAAGAGACCCAGTACTTC

J gene: TRBJ1-2
D gene: TRBD1
clone size: few
V gene: TRBV28
CDR3 protein: CASSSGTATYGYTF
CDR3 DNA: TGTGCCAGCAGTTCCGGGACAGCAACATATGGCTACACCTTC

J gene: TRBJ2-1
D gene: -
clone size: -
V gene: TRBV5-1
CDR3 protein: CASSLGQEYNEQFF
CDR3 DNA: TGCGCCAGCAGCTTGGGACAGGAATACAATGAGCAGTTCTTC

J gene: TRBJ2-7
D gene: TRBD2
clone size: -
V gene: TRBV29-1
CDR3 protein: CSGTSGRYEQYF
CDR3 DNA: TGCAGCGGGACTAGCGGGAGGTACGAGCAGTACTTC

J gene: TRBJ2-1
D gene: TRBD2
clone size: -
V gene: TRBV28
CDR3 protein: CASRPGLAYNEQFF
CDR3 DNA: TGTGCCAGCAGACCGGGACTAGCCTACAATGAGCAGTTCTTC

J gene: TRBJ1-2
D gene: -
clone size: -
V gene: TRBV5-8
CDR3 protein: CASSLVQGYGYTF
CDR3 DNA: TGTGCCAGCAGCTTGGTTCAGGGGTATGGCTACACCTTC

J gene: TRBJ2-4
D gene: -
clone size: -
V gene: TRBV7-2
CDR3 protein: CASSLGSAGGNIQYF
CDR3 DNA: TGTGCCAGCAGCTTAGGTTCGGCGGGCGGAAACATTCAGTACTTC

J gene: TRBJ1-4
D gene: -
clone size: -
V gene: TRBV14
CDR3 protein: CASSQDWTESNEKLFF
CDR3 DNA: TGTGCCAGCAGCCAAGATTGGACAGAGTCTAATGAAAAACTGTTTTTT

J gene: TRBJ2-2
D gene: TRBD2
clone size: -
V gene: TRBV7-9
CDR3 protein: CASSFGTSAGELFF
CDR3 DNA: TGTGCCAGCAGCTTCGGGACTAGCGCCGGGGAGCTGTTTTTT

J gene: TRBJ1-1
D gene: TRBD1
clone size: -
V gene: TRBV19
CDR3 protein: CASSRTGRTEAFF
CDR3 DNA: TGTGCCAGTAGTAGGACAGGGAGGACTGAAGCTTTCTTT

J gene: TRBJ2-2
D gene: -
clone size: -
V gene: TRBV5-1
CDR3 protein: CASSLADLNTGELFF
CDR3 DNA: TGCGCCAGCAGCTTGGCCGACTTGAACACCGGGGAGCTGTTTTTT

J gene: TRBJ2-1
D gene: TRBD2
clone size: -
V gene: TRBV4-3
CDR3 protein: CASSQENGRDNEQFF
CDR3 DNA: TGCGCCAGCAGCCAAGAAAACGGGAGGGACAATGAGCAGTTCTTC

J gene: TRBJ2-2
D gene: TRBD2
clone size: few
V gene: TRBV5-8
CDR3 protein: CASSLASAGGPVGELFF
CDR3 DNA: TGTGCCAGCAGCTTGGCTTCAGCGGGAGGGCCAGTCGGGGAGCTGTTTTTT

J gene: TRBJ1-5
D gene: -
clone size: -
V gene: TRBV4-1
CDR3 protein: CASSQPRQGNQPQHF
CDR3 DNA: TGCGCCAGCAGCCAACCACGACAGGGCAATCAGCCCCAGCATTTT

J gene: TRBJ2-1
D gene: TRBD1
clone size: -
V gene: TRBV29-1
CDR3 protein: CSVGLRGLGNSYNEQFF
CDR3 DNA: TGCAGCGTTGGGCTCAGGGGGCTGGGAAATTCCTACAATGAGCAGTTCTTC

J gene: TRBJ1-4
D gene: -
clone size: few
V gene: TRBV7-2
CDR3 protein: CASSLGGNEKLFF
CDR3 DNA: TGTGCCAGCAGCTTAGGCGGGAATGAAAAACTGTTTTTT

J gene: TRBJ1-5
D gene: TRBD1
clone size: -
V gene: TRBV5-1
CDR3 protein: CASSLQGSGNQPQHF
CDR3 DNA: TGCGCCAGCAGCTTACAGGGGAGCGGGAATCAGCCCCAGCATTTT

J gene: TRBJ2-3
D gene: -
clone size: -
V gene: TRBV28
CDR3 protein: CASSLGGELDTQYF
CDR3 DNA: TGTGCCAGCAGTTTAGGCGGGGAGTTGGATACGCAGTATTTT

J gene: TRBJ1-1
D gene: -
clone size: -
V gene: TRBV23-1
CDR3 protein: CASSQLRPGMNTEAFF
CDR3 DNA: TGCGCCAGCAGTCAATTAAGGCCCGGGATGAACACTGAAGCTTTCTTT

J gene: TRBJ2-1
D gene: -
clone size: -
V gene: TRBV4-1
CDR3 protein: CASSEGQGYNEQFF
CDR3 DNA: TGCGCCAGCAGCGAGGGACAAGGATACAATGAGCAGTTCTTC

J gene: TRBJ2-5
D gene: -
clone size: once
V gene: TRBV12-3/TRBV12-4
CDR3 protein: CASTAAGQETQYF
CDR3 DNA: TGTGCCAGCACCGCGGCGGGGCAAGAGACCCAGTACTTC

J gene: TRBJ2-2
D gene: TRBD1
clone size: -
V gene: TRBV7-7
CDR3 protein: CASSATGERLSGELFF
CDR3 DNA: TGTGCTAGCAGCGCCACAGGGGAACGTCTGTCCGGGGAGCTGTTTTTT

J gene: TRBJ1-2
D gene: -
clone size: -
V gene: TRBV19
CDR3 protein: CASSYQGNYGYTF
CDR3 DNA: TGTGCCAGTAGTTATCAGGGTAACTATGGCTACACCTTC